This TCR beta chain was documented in a study of cytomegalovirus exposure and HLA in healthy donors. Notes on the study in general: Some V segments, including TRBV6-2 and TRBV6-3, were excluded as indistinguishable.

V was clipped by 2 bases and J by 1 base; unmatched bases: 5. The CDR3 is made up of 16 amino acids. The germline V gene has CDR1 LNHDA and CDR2 SQIVND (reference sequence). As regards this clone: Its matching antigen is unknown.

Primers included in the PCR were 60 Vbeta and 13 Jbeta primers. Using immunoSEQ multiplex PCR, the repertoire was profiled, and TCRdb retains in-frame clones only, with some absent. This listing includes roughly 190,000 clones. This sequence was found in a woman between 18 and 30 years old in good health and CMV-seropositive. The J gene is TRBJ1-5, the V gene TRBV19; the match to TRBD1 covers 7 bases. The sample taken for sequencing was PBMCs. CDR3 DNA sequence: TGTGCCAGTAGTATACAGGGGGGTACGAGCAATCAGCCCCAGCATTTT. Protein: CASSIQGGTSNQPQHF.